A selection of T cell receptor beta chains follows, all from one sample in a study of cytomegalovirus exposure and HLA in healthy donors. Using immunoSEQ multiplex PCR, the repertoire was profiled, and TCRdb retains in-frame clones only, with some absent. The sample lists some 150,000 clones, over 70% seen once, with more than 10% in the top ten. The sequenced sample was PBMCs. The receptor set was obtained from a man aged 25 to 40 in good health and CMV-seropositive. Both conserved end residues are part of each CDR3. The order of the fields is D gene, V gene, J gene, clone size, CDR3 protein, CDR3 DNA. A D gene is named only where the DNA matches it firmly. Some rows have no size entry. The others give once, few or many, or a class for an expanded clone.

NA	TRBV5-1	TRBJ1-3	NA	CASSETAALRNTIYF	TGCGCCAGCAGCGAAACAGCGGCCTTAAGGAACACCATATATTTT
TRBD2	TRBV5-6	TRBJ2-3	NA	CASSFRRLAGGADTQYF	TGTGCCAGCAGCTTTAGACGGCTAGCGGGAGGGGCAGATACGCAGTATTTT
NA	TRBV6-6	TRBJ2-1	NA	CASSYSSKGWDEQFF	TGTGCCAGCAGTTACTCGAGTAAGGGGTGGGATGAGCAGTTCTTC
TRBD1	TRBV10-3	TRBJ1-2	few	CAISDDGTAANYGYTF	TGTGCCATCAGTGATGATGGGACAGCTGCTAACTATGGCTACACCTTC
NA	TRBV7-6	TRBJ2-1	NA	CASSQALSSYNEQFF	TGTGCCAGCAGCCAGGCGCTTAGCTCCTACAATGAGCAGTTCTTC
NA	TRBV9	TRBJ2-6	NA	CASSVGGRGANVLTF	TGTGCCAGCAGCGTCGGGGGACGTGGGGCCAACGTCCTGACTTTC
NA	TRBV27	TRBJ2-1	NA	CASSLSSVVEQFF	TGTGCCAGCAGTTTATCTAGCGTGGTTGAGCAGTTCTTC
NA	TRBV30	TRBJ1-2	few	CAWNSGLGYTF	TGTGCCTGGAATTCCGGGTTGGGCTACACCTTC
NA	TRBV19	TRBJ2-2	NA	CASSTQSVGELFF	TGTGCCAGTAGTACCCAGTCTGTCGGGGAGCTGTTTTTT
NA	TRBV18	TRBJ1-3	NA	CASSPNLQATLSGNTIYF	TGTGCCAGCTCACCAAATTTGCAGGCCACCCTCTCAGGAAACACCATATATTTT
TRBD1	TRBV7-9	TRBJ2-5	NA	CASSQGDGPGETQYF	TGTGCCAGCAGCCAGGGGGATGGACCCGGGGAGACCCAGTACTTC
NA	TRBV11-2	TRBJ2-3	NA	CASSSNRVTDTQYF	TGTGCCAGCAGCTCCAACAGGGTAACAGATACGCAGTATTTT
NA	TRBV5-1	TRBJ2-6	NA	CASSLNTGTGANVLTF	TGCGCCAGCAGCTTGAATACAGGGACTGGGGCCAACGTCCTGACTTTC
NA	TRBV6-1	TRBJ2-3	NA	CASSGLAPSTDTQYF	TGTGCCAGCAGTGGCTTAGCGCCTAGCACAGATACGCAGTATTTT
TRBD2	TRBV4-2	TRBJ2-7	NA	CASSLGTSGRDGQYF	TGTGCCAGCAGCCTCGGGACTAGCGGGAGAGACGGGCAGTACTTC
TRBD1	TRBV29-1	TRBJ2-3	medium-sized	CSVDRPGDTQYF	TGCAGCGTGGACAGGCCTGGCGATACGCAGTATTTT
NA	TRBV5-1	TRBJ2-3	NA	CASSPSGEAGADTQYF	TGCGCCAGCAGCCCATCGGGAGAGGCTGGGGCAGATACGCAGTATTTT
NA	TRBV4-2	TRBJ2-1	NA	CASSPSPGRNEQFF	TGTGCCAGCAGCCCATCTCCAGGGCGCAATGAGCAGTTCTTC
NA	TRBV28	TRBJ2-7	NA	CASSFTGISYEQYF	TGTGCCAGCAGTTTTACAGGAATATCCTACGAGCAGTACTTC
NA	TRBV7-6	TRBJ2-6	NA	CASSLRQTSGANVLTF	TGTGCCAGCAGCCTAAGACAGACCTCTGGGGCCAACGTCCTGACTTTC
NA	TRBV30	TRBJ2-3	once	CAWSMRSLTDTQYF	TGTGCCTGGTCGATGCGGAGCCTCACAGATACGCAGTATTTT
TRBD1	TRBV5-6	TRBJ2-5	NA	CASSYDRGETQHF	TGTGCCAGCAGCTACGACAGGGGAGAGACCCAGCACTTC
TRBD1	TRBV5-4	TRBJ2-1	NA	CASRKEQGASANEQFF	TGTGCCAGCAGGAAAGAACAGGGGGCATCCGCGAATGAGCAGTTCTTC
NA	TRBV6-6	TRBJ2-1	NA	CASSYPRDINNEQFF	TGTGCCAGCAGTTACCCCCGGGACATAAACAATGAGCAGTTCTTC
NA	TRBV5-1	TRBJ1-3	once	CASRVGGDGNTIYF	TGCGCCAGCAGGGTTGGAGGGGATGGAAACACCATATATTTT
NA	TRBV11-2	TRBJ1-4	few	CASSPVWGQEKLFF	TGTGCCAGCAGCCCGGTATGGGGGCAGGAAAAACTGTTTTTT
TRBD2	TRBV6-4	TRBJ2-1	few	CASSDSIGTIFF	TGTGCCAGCAGTGACTCGATCGGGACTATTTTCTTC
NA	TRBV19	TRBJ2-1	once	CASSGAGAGPIDNEQFF	TGTGCCAGTAGTGGAGCGGGTGCAGGTCCAATCGACAATGAGCAGTTCTTC
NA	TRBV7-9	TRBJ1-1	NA	CASSVQVNTEAFF	TGTGCCAGCAGCGTACAGGTAAACACTGAAGCTTTCTTT
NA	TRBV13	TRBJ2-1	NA	CASSSIGRRNEQFF	TGTGCCAGCAGTTCTATAGGGAGACGCAATGAGCAGTTCTTC
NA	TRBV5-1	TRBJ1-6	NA	CASSLPGVNSPLHF	TGCGCCAGCAGCTTGCCGGGGGTGAATTCACCCCTCCACTTT
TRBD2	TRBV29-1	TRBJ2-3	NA	CSVVRERTDTQYF	TGCAGCGTTGTGCGGGAGAGGACAGATACGCAGTATTTT
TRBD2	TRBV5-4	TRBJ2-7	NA	CASSSRGTSGYEQYF	TGTGCCAGCAGCTCGCGCGGAACTAGCGGGTACGAGCAGTACTTC
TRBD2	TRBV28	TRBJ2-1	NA	CASSGSYNEQFF	TGTGCATCTAGCGGGAGTTACAATGAGCAGTTCTTC
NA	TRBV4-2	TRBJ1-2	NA	CASSGGGGNYGYTF	TGTGCCAGCAGTGGGGGTGGGGGGAACTATGGCTACACCTTC
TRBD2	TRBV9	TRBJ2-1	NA	CASSVYTSGYNEQFF	TGTGCCAGCAGCGTATACACTAGCGGATACAATGAGCAGTTCTTC
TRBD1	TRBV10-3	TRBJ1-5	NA	CAIRDRGLYQPQHF	TGTGCCATCAGGGACAGGGGGTTATATCAGCCCCAGCATTTT
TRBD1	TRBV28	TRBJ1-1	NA	CASSTGGDTEAFF	TGTGCCAGCAGTACAGGGGGCGACACTGAAGCTTTCTTT
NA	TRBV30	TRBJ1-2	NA	CAWSETGANYGYTF	TGTGCCTGGAGTGAAACAGGAGCTAACTATGGCTACACCTTC
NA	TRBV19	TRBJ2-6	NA	CASREGRRGESSGANVLTF	TGTGCCAGTAGAGAGGGGCGTCGCGGGGAAAGCTCTGGGGCCAACGTCCTGACTTTC
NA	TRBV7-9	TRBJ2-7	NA	CASSLSGFGYEQYF	TGTGCCAGCAGCCTAAGCGGATTCGGGTACGAGCAGTACTTC
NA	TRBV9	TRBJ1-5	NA	CASSVGTEHQPQHF	TGTGCCAGCAGCGTAGGGACAGAACATCAGCCCCAGCATTTT
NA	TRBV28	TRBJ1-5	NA	CASTTSNQPQHF	TGTGCCAGCACTACGAGCAATCAGCCCCAGCATTTT
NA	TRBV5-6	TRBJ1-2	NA	CASSRDYGYTF	TGTGCCAGCAGCCGGGACTATGGCTACACCTTC
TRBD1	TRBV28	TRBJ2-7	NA	CASSPPTGGFYEQYF	TGTGCCAGCAGTCCCCCGACAGGGGGTTTTTACGAGCAGTACTTC
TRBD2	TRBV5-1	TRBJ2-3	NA	CASSLADPTDTQYF	TGCGCCAGTTCCCTAGCGGATCCCACAGATACGCAGTATTTT